This T cell receptor (beta chain) was profiled in a study of identical twins. Germline assignment: CDR1 MNHNS and CDR2 SASEGT. Between the trimmed V and J ends, which lost 4 bases and 6 bases, there was a span of 17 bases. This CDR3 is built from 15 residues. TCRdb processed the 5' RACE reads anew with MiXCR; each CDR3 protein has one entry. The data show 150,000 or so distinct CDR3 sequences, 3% to 4% seen once. This clonotype was counted once. Input material: memory T cells sorted from blood. The sequence derives from a young man in good health. The chain joins TRBV6-1 to TRBJ2-3; D might be TRBD2 (5 bases). The CDR3: CASSGNSVGMDTQYF. CDR3 coding DNA: TGTGCCAGCAGTGGGAACTCCGTCGGGATGGATACGCAGTATTTT.